Given below is one T cell receptor (beta chain) in context. The source of the sample is a study of CD8 T cells in Susac syndrome. The germline V and J ends were trimmed by 4 bases and 6 bases, with 11 bases remaining between them. There are 12 residues in the CDR3. The germline V gene encodes CDR1 DFQATT and CDR2 SNEGSKA (reference sequence). RNA in amounts of about 0.45 to 1 ug was reverse transcribed with random hexamers. A single record per CDR3 protein comes from TCRdb applying MiXCR to the immunoSEQ multiplex PCR reads. This table has 200,000 to 300,000 distinct CDR3 sequences, about 95% appearing once.

The chain has TRBV20-1 and TRBJ2-3; D possibly corresponds to TRBD2 (5 bases). Sequencing was done on a sample of CD4+ T cells from PBMCs. This clonotype was sampled from a human donor with Susac syndrome. The CDR3: CSAKGQRDTQYF. CDR3 DNA sequence: TGCAGTGCTAAGGGTCAGCGGGATACGCAGTATTTT.